The clone carrying this TCR beta chain was recorded many times. Its antigen is still unknown. This entry belongs to a study of regulatory T cells in long-lasting Graves disease. General observations from the study: Persistent patients shared 2,700 or so public clonotypes among themselves. Newly diagnosed patients shared fewer, at around 970. Newly diagnosed disease favored TRBV20-1 and TRBJ2-1 over persistent disease. Newly diagnosed Graves' patients had higher TCR diversity than persistent ones.

Documented time point: persistent/refractory GD, antithyroid drugs over 5 years with positive TRAb. Extracted PBMC RNA gave rise to the TCR library. Trimming stripped 1 base from V and 4 bases from J, with 7 bases between. CDR1 MNHEY and CDR2 SMNVEV come from the germline V gene (reference sequence). The CDR3 is 14 amino acids. Construction of TCR beta libraries relied on iRepertoire HTBI primers and on Arm-PCR targeting CDR3 regions. Source study methods: About 62 TRBV and some 15 TRBJ segments were identified across samples. Each CDR3 protein is one row after TCRdb ran MiXCR on the multiplex PCR reads. The V and J calls shown here were made by TCRdb, not taken from the authors' results. Counted here are 400,000 to 500,000 distinct CDR3 sequences, roughly a fifth occurring once; the ten biggest clones make up roughly 13%.

This sequence joins TRBV27 and TRBJ2-2; weak D call: TRBD2 (5 bases). This clonotype was sampled from a female donor with Graves disease. Sequencing was performed on peripheral blood mononuclear cells (PBMCs), taken when the disease was refractory, from a patient treated with antithyroid drugs. The CDR3 coding sequence is TGTGCCAGCAGTTTATTAGGAGGCACCGGGGAGCTGTTTTTT. This gives the protein CASSLLGGTGELFF.